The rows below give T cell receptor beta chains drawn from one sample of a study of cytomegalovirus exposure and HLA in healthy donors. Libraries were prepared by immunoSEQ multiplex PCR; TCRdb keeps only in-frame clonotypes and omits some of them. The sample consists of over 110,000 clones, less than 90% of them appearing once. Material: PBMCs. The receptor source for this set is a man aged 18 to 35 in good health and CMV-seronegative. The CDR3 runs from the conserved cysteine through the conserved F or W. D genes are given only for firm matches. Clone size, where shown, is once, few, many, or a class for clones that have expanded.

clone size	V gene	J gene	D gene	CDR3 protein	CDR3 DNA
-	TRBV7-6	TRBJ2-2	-	CASSLSGPTGELFF	TGTGCCAGCAGCTTATCAGGGCCCACCGGGGAGCTGTTTTTT
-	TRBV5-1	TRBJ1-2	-	CASREELRGGGYTF	TGCGCCAGCAGAGAAGAGCTCAGGGGCGGCGGCTACACCTTC
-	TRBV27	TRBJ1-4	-	CASSLDSGDNEKLFF	TGTGCCAGCAGTTTGGACAGTGGTGATAATGAAAAACTGTTTTTT
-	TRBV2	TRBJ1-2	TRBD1	CASSVDRIYGYTF	TGTGCCAGCAGTGTGGACAGGATCTATGGCTACACCTTC
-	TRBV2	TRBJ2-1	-	CASTPKRAGNNEQFF	TGTGCCAGCACGCCCAAGCGGGCGGGGAACAATGAGCAGTTCTTC
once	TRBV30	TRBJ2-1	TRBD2	CAWRSEGVASGTYNEQFF	TGTGCCTGGAGGTCTGAGGGGGTGGCTAGCGGGACGTACAATGAGCAGTTCTTC
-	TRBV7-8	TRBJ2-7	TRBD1	CASSSRTGPSDEQYF	TGTGCCAGCAGCAGTAGGACAGGACCCTCGGACGAGCAGTACTTC
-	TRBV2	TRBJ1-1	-	CASRGGGPLREAFF	TGTGCCAGCAGGGGGGGAGGTCCACTCCGGGAAGCTTTCTTT
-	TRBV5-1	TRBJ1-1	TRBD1	CASSLLERTGRGAFF	TGCGCCAGCAGCTTGCTAGAGCGGACAGGGAGAGGCGCTTTCTTT
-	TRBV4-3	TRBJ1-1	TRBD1	CASSQGTGFTEAFF	TGCGCCAGCAGCCAAGGGACAGGGTTCACTGAAGCTTTCTTT
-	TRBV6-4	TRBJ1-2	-	CASSRGYGYGYTF	TGTGCCAGCAGTAGGGGGTATGGCTATGGCTACACCTTC
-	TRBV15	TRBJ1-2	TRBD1	CATRGQEGFNYGYTF	TGTGCCACCAGGGGACAGGAGGGTTTTAACTATGGCTACACCTTC
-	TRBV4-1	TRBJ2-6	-	CASSQDEGAGANVLTF	TGCGCCAGCAGCCAAGATGAGGGGGCTGGGGCCAACGTCCTGACTTTC
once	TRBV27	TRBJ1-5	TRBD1	CASSDRADGPQHF	TGTGCCAGCAGCGACAGGGCTGACGGCCCCCAGCATTTT
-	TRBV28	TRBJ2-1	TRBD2	CASSSGRIYNEQFF	TGTGCCAGCAGTAGCGGGAGGATCTACAATGAGCAGTTCTTC
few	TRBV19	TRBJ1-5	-	CASSIDMRNQPQHF	TGTGCCAGTAGTATCGATATGAGGAATCAGCCCCAGCATTTT
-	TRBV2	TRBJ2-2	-	CASSERVNTGELFF	TGTGCCAGCAGTGAACGAGTAAACACCGGGGAGCTGTTTTTT
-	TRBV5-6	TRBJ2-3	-	CASSLDQGRYTQYF	TGTGCCAGCAGCTTGGATCAGGGGCGATATACGCAGTATTTT
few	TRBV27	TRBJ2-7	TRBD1	CASRTGSSYEQYF	TGTGCCAGCAGGACAGGGAGCTCCTACGAGCAGTACTTC
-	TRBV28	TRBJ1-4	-	CASSLGQTTNEKLFF	TGTGCCAGCAGTTTAGGGCAAACAACTAATGAAAAACTGTTTTTT
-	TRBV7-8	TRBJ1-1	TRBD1	CASSGRQGTPEAFF	TGTGCCAGCAGCGGGCGACAGGGAACCCCTGAAGCTTTCTTT
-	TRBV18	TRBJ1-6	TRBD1	CASSPGTGGNSPLHF	TGTGCCAGCTCACCTGGGACAGGGGGTAATTCACCCCTCCACTTT
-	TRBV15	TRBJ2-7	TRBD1	CATSRAGGPYEQYF	TGTGCCACCAGCAGAGCAGGGGGTCCCTACGAGCAGTACTTC
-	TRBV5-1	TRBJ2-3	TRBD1	CASSVGGGTDTQYF	TGCGCCAGCAGTGTAGGGGGCGGCACAGATACGCAGTATTTT
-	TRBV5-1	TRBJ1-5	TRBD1	CASSLEGQSNQPQHF	TGCGCCAGCAGCTTGGAGGGACAGAGCAATCAGCCCCAGCATTTT
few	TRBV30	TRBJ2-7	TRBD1	CAWSRQGYEQYF	TGTGCCTGGAGCCGACAGGGCTACGAGCAGTACTTC
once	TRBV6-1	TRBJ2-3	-	CASSDSDTQYF	TGTGCCAGCAGTGACTCAGATACGCAGTATTTT
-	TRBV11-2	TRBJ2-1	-	CASSSLSGARSHEQFF	TGTGCCAGCAGCTCCCTCTCAGGGGCCCGTAGCCATGAGCAGTTCTTC
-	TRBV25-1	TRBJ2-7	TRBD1	CASSYRGSSYEQYF	TGTGCCAGCAGCTACAGGGGAAGCTCCTACGAGCAGTACTTC
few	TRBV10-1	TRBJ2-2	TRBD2	CASSVGGSNTGELFF	TGCGCCAGCAGTGTGGGGGGGTCTAACACCGGGGAGCTGTTTTTT
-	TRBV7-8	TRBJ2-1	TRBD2	CASSIGGSSYNEQFF	TGTGCCAGCAGCATCGGGGGGAGCTCCTACAATGAGCAGTTCTTC
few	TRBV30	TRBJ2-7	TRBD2	CAWSLGTTQHF	TGTGCCTGGAGTCTCGGGACTACTCAGCACTTC
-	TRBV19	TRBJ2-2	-	CASRSSDVTGELFF	TGTGCCAGTAGGTCTAGCGATGTCACCGGGGAGCTGTTTTTT
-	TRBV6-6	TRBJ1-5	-	CASSSTPGVQPQHF	TGTGCCAGCAGTTCCACACCAGGGGTTCAGCCCCAGCATTTT
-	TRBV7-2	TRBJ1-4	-	CASSLDLTNEKLFF	TGTGCCAGCAGCTTAGATCTGACTAATGAAAAACTGTTTTTT
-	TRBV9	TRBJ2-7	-	CASSVSWDNPYEQYF	TGTGCCAGCAGCGTCTCTTGGGACAATCCCTACGAGCAGTACTTC
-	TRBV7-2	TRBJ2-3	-	CASSLKLKGGTDTQYF	TGTGCCAGCAGCCTCAAACTGAAAGGGGGCACAGATACGCAGTATTTT
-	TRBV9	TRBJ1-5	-	CASSVILGRVGQPQHF	TGTGCCAGCAGCGTGATACTGGGGAGGGTCGGTCAGCCCCAGCATTTT
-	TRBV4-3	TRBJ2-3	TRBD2	CASSPWTSGTSGGDTQYF	TGCGCCAGCAGCCCGTGGACTAGCGGGACAAGTGGGGGAGATACGCAGTATTTT
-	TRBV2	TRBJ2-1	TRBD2	CASNDSGTSGDNEQFF	TGTGCCAGCAACGACTCCGGGACTAGCGGAGACAATGAGCAGTTCTTC
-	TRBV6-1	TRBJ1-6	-	CASREAARSPLHF	TGTGCCAGCAGAGAGGCCGCCAGATCACCCCTCCACTTT
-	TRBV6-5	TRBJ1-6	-	CASSSTTGGNSPLHF	TGTGCCAGCAGTTCCACTACAGGAGGGAATTCACCCCTCCACTTT
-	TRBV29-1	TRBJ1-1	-	CSVEDHSAGMNTEAFF	TGCAGCGTTGAGGACCACTCCGCAGGGATGAACACTGAAGCTTTCTTT
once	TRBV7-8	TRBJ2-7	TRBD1	CASSLAGTGSEPDAYEQYF	TGTGCCAGCAGCTTAGCGGGGACAGGTTCGGAACCCGATGCCTACGAGCAGTACTTC
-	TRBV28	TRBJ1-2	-	CASSREFYGYTF	TGTGCCAGCAGTCGAGAGTTCTATGGCTACACCTTC
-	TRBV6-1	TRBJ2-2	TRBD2	CASSEFGSGSYTGELFF	TGTGCCAGCAGTGAATTTGGTAGCGGGAGCTACACCGGGGAGCTGTTTTTT
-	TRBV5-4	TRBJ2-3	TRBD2	CASSRTSISPDTQYF	TGTGCCAGCAGCCGGACTAGCATTAGTCCAGATACGCAGTATTTT
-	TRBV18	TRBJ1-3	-	CASSPIGHGEGNTIYF	TGTGCCAGCTCACCTATTGGACATGGTGAAGGGAACACCATATATTTT
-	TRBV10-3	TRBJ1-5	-	CAISESRGWPQHF	TGTGCCATCAGTGAGTCACGGGGGTGGCCCCAGCATTTT
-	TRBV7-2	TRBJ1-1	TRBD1	CASSSRTGQNTEAFF	TGTGCCAGCAGCTCTCGGACAGGCCAGAACACTGAAGCTTTCTTT
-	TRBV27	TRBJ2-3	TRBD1	CASSLSGEGQGVADTQYF	TGTGCCAGCAGTTTATCGGGGGAGGGACAGGGGGTAGCAGATACGCAGTATTTT
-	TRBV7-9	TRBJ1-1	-	CASTYSGRTEAFF	TGTGCCAGCACCTACTCAGGGCGCACTGAAGCTTTCTTT